This TCR beta chain emerged from a study of T cells after yellow fever vaccination. Study in general: The authors prepared low-cell-number fractions using SMART-Seq v4 Ultra Low Input.

This clonotype was observed at least ten times. TCRdb re-derived calls from the 5' RACE reads in MiXCR, one entry per CDR3 protein. The table has about 68,000 distinct CDR3 sequences, around 7% seen once; the top ten hold 35% to 40%. This specimen consisted of CD8+ T cells sorted from PBMCs, obtained about 41 days after the first yellow fever vaccination. This receptor was obtained from a man aged 18 to 29 who received the YFV17D yellow fever vaccine.

The CDR3 DNA follows: TGTGCCAGCAGTTCCCACCGGGACCTCAGAAGGGACTATGGCTACACCTTC. Its translation: CASSSHRDLRRDYGYTF. The chain couples TRBV6-5 to TRBJ1-2; possible D gene TRBD1, 5 bases. V lost 4 bases and J lost 3, with 21 bases in between. The CDR3 loop spans 17 amino acids. Germline loops: CDR1 MNHEY, CDR2 SVGAGI.